Listed here is a single T cell receptor (beta chain). The authors' processing: It was from reference gene primer amplification that nucleated cell counts were estimated. Here immunoSEQ multiplex PCR was the method, and the copy in TCRdb shows in-frame clones only, minus some. D and trimming were read from the DNA, whereas the V and J calls and clone size are those reported in that table. The sample has 100,000 to 150,000 clones, approximately 80% seen once; the top ten hold roughly 8.1%. This sample was included in a study of blood T cell repertoires in COVID-19. Overall study: From the United States, Italy and Spain came samples of acute and convalescent COVID-19. From T cells, B-cell-depleted T cells, or PBMCs came the material, which was cDNA or gDNA.

CDR1 and CDR2 (germline): SQVTM, ANQGSEA. This CDR3 region has 14 residues. Trimming took off 4 bases at V and 3 bases at J, with 15 bases between the two ends. Material for sequencing was peripheral blood. This TCR was sampled from a woman aged 55-69 years with active or convalescent COVID-19. The V call is TRBV29-1, the J call TRBJ1-2; D may be TRBD1 (6 bases). The CDR3 loop reads CSVGGRGFDYGYTF. CDR3 bases: TGCAGCGTTGGAGGGAGGGGGTTCGACTATGGCTACACCTTC.